A selection of T cell receptor beta chains follows, all from one sample in a study of shared clonotypes between healthy human individuals. Using immunoSEQ multiplex PCR, the repertoire was profiled, and TCRdb retains in-frame clones only, with some absent. This table holds about 2,200,000 clones, 93% found once. The specimen sequenced was naive CD8+ T cells from PBMCs. The source is a man younger than 35 in good health. Some clones in this sample may be carry-over from other donors' samples. Each CDR3 is given with its conserved first and last residue. A D gene is named only where the DNA matches it firmly. Not all rows give a size; the values are once, few, many and, for expanded clones, a class.

>-|19|TRBV4-2|-|TRBJ2-6
TGTGCCAGCAGCCAAGATCGCAGATGGAGCTCCTCTGGGGCCAACGTCCTGACTTTC
CASSQDRRWSSSGANVLTF
>-|13|TRBV19|-|TRBJ2-1
TGTGCCAGTAGTCCCTTCGACGGGAATGAGCAGTTCTTC
CASSPFDGNEQFF
>-|15|TRBV4-2|TRBD1|TRBJ1-1
TGTGCCAGCAGCCGTTCGGGGACAGCGAACACTGAAGCTTTCTTT
CASSRSGTANTEAFF
>-|16|TRBV2|-|TRBJ1-1
TGTGCCAGCAGTATGAAAAGGGATATTTGGGCTACTGAAGCTTTCTTT
CASSMKRDIWATEAFF
>-|16|TRBV9|-|TRBJ2-3
TGTGCCAGCAGCGTAGCTGCGCGGGTTAAAGGGGATACGCAGTATTTT
CASSVAARVKGDTQYF
>-|17|TRBV11-3|-|TRBJ2-5
TGTGCCAGCAGCCTCCGCCAACGCGGGACACACCAAGAGACCCAGTACTTC
CASSLRQRGTHQETQYF
>few|15|TRBV4-1|TRBD1|TRBJ1-1
TGCGCCAGCAGCCAGCCGACAGGGATAGTGACTGAAGCTTTCTTT
CASSQPTGIVTEAFF
>-|13|TRBV7-9|-|TRBJ2-2
TGTGCCAGCAGCTTAGGGGCAACCGGGGAGCTGTTTTTT
CASSLGATGELFF
>-|15|TRBV7-8|TRBD1|TRBJ1-5
TGTGCCAGCAGCTCGACAGGGGGAGGCAATCAGCCCCAGCATTTT
CASSSTGGGNQPQHF
>-|14|TRBV27|-|TRBJ1-1
TGTGCCAGCAGTCCCAGGGTGTTGGACACTGAAGCTTTCTTT
CASSPRVLDTEAFF
>-|16|TRBV15|TRBD1|TRBJ2-7
TGTGCCACCAGCAGAGATCTTTACAGGGGGGAGTCCGAGCAGTACTTC
CATSRDLYRGESEQYF
>-|13|TRBV9|-|TRBJ1-2
TGTGCCAGCAGCGTAGTGGCCAGGGATGGCTACACCTTC
CASSVVARDGYTF
>-|12|TRBV25-1|TRBD1|TRBJ2-7
TGTGCCAGCAGTTGGGACAGCTACGAGCAGTACTTC
CASSWDSYEQYF
>-|14|TRBV27|TRBD1|TRBJ1-5
TGTGCCAGCCAAGATATAGGGGGCTTTCAGCCCCAGCATTTT
CASQDIGGFQPQHF
>-|15|TRBV7-9|TRBD1|TRBJ2-1
TGTGCCAGCAGCTTAATACAGGGGGCCTACAATGAGCAGTTCTTC
CASSLIQGAYNEQFF
>-|16|TRBV10-1|-|TRBJ2-3
TGCGCCAGCCCCACCCGAGGGAGGGGGCGGACAGATACGCAGTATTTT
CASPTRGRGRTDTQYF
>-|15|TRBV18|-|TRBJ2-3
TGTGCCAGCTCACCTATTGGGGGAAACACAGATACGCAGTATTTT
CASSPIGGNTDTQYF
>-|13|TRBV27|-|TRBJ1-5
TGTGCCAGCAGTTTGGGAGGCCGAGGTGCCCAGCATTTT
CASSLGGRGAQHF
>-|14|TRBV27|-|TRBJ1-5
TGTGCCAGCAGGCACAGGGATAGCAATCAGCCCCAGCATTTT
CASRHRDSNQPQHF
>-|13|TRBV25-1|TRBD1|TRBJ2-1
TGTGCCAGCGCGGGACAGGGGGCTGGTGAGCAGTTCTTC
CASAGQGAGEQFF
>-|13|TRBV28|TRBD1|TRBJ2-7
TGTGCCAGCAGGGACAGGGCCCCCTACGAGCAGTACTTC
CASRDRAPYEQYF
>-|14|TRBV7-6|TRBD1|TRBJ1-5
TGTGCCAGCAGCCCGGGACAGACAAATCAGCCCCAGCATTTT
CASSPGQTNQPQHF
>-|15|TRBV4-1|TRBD1|TRBJ2-5
TGCGCCAGCAGCACCCGACAGGGGTGGAGGGAGACCCAGTACTTC
CASSTRQGWRETQYF
>-|17|TRBV2|-|TRBJ2-2
TGTGCCACCTCGGCCCCCACAAGTACTGCGAACACCGGGGAGCTGTTTTTT
CATSAPTSTANTGELFF
>-|11|TRBV27|-|TRBJ1-1
TGTGCCAGCAGAACTTCGACTGAAGCTTTCTTT
CASRTSTEAFF
>-|14|TRBV4-1|-|TRBJ1-4
TGCGCCAGCAGCCAAAATCCGGAGGGGGAAAAACTGTTTTTT
CASSQNPEGEKLFF
>once|15|TRBV19|-|TRBJ2-1
TGTGCCAGTAGTATGGCTGCGGATTCCTACAATGAGCAGTTCTTC
CASSMAADSYNEQFF
>-|18|TRBV27|TRBD1|TRBJ2-7
TGTGCCAGCAGGCCTTTAGAAATACAGGGGGCGAGGTCCTACGAGCAGTACTTC
CASRPLEIQGARSYEQYF
>few|14|TRBV4-2|-|TRBJ1-5
TGTGCCAGCAGCCATCCAGGGAGCAATCAGCCCCAGCATTTT
CASSHPGSNQPQHF
>-|15|TRBV19|TRBD1|TRBJ1-5
TGTGCCAGTAGCGGGACAGGGTTTTTGCATCAGCCCCAGCATTTT
CASSGTGFLHQPQHF
>-|12|TRBV7-9|-|TRBJ2-5
TGTGCCAGCAGCTTACCTAGAGAGACCCAGTACTTC
CASSLPRETQYF
>-|17|TRBV21-1|-|TRBJ2-1
TGTGCCAGCAGCAAACTTAGAATAGGGACAGGGTGTCAAGAGCAGTTCTTC
CASSKLRIGTGCQEQFF
>-|14|TRBV15|-|TRBJ2-7
TGTGCCACCAGCAGAGGTTGGGAGAATCCCGAGCAGTACTTC
CATSRGWENPEQYF
>-|14|TRBV7-3|-|TRBJ2-5
TGTGCCAGCAGCCCCACAGACACTCAAGAGACCCAGTACTTC
CASSPTDTQETQYF
>-|18|TRBV28|-|TRBJ1-5
TGTGCCAGCAATACTGGGAGGATTTACATGGTGAGCAATCAGCCCCAGCATTTT
CASNTGRIYMVSNQPQHF
>-|18|TRBV7-2|TRBD2|TRBJ2-5
TGTGCCAGCAGCTTAGCGGGACTAGCGGGAGGCCCTCAAGAGACCCAGTACTTC
CASSLAGLAGGPQETQYF
>-|14|TRBV9|-|TRBJ2-3
TGTGCCAGCAGCGTCGAGGGCCCCACAGATACGCAGTATTTT
CASSVEGPTDTQYF
>-|14|TRBV28|-|TRBJ2-2
TGTGCCAGCAGGGGAGGTCCCAACACCGGGGAGCTGTTTTTT
CASRGGPNTGELFF
>once|12|TRBV27|-|TRBJ2-7
TGTGCCAGCGCTGGGGGGTCCTACGAGCAGTACTTC
CASAGGSYEQYF
>-|14|TRBV6-6|-|TRBJ1-5
TGTGCCAGCACCATCCCGAACACCTATCAGCCCCAGCATTTT
CASTIPNTYQPQHF
>-|15|TRBV6-5|-|TRBJ2-6
TGTGCCAGCAGTTACTCCCGGGGTGGGGCCAACGTCCTGACTTTC
CASSYSRGGANVLTF
>-|19|TRBV6-1|TRBD2|TRBJ2-2
TGTGCCAGCAGTGAAGTAAGCCTAGCGGGAGGAACTAACACCGGGGAGCTGTTTTTT
CASSEVSLAGGTNTGELFF
>-|16|TRBV4-1|-|TRBJ2-3
TGCGCCAGCAGCCAAGATCACAGGGTAACTACAGATACGCAGTATTTT
CASSQDHRVTTDTQYF
>-|19|TRBV9|TRBD2|TRBJ2-3
TGTGCCAGCAGCCCGGACAGGGGACTACTAGCGGGGGGGACAGATACGCAGTATTTT
CASSPDRGLLAGGTDTQYF
>-|14|TRBV29-1|-|TRBJ2-1
TGCAGCGTGGAGCGGAGGAGCTCCTACAATGAGCAGTTCTTC
CSVERRSSYNEQFF
>once|15|TRBV7-9|-|TRBJ2-3
TGTGCCAGCAGCCCTAGGGCTCAAAGCACAGATACGCAGTATTTT
CASSPRAQSTDTQYF
>-|16|TRBV19|-|TRBJ2-3
TGTGCCAGTAGTATAGATGGGGGATGGAGCACAGATACGCAGTATTTT
CASSIDGGWSTDTQYF
>-|15|TRBV7-9|-|TRBJ2-3
TGTGCCAGCAGCCGTAGCGGAGCCAGCACAGATACGCAGTATTTT
CASSRSGASTDTQYF
>-|14|TRBV7-8|-|TRBJ2-5
TGTGCCAGCAGCTTAGCTGGCAGGAAAGAGACCCAGTACTTC
CASSLAGRKETQYF
>-|12|TRBV29-1|-|TRBJ2-7
TGCAGCGCCCAATCTGTCGGGGCCGAGCAGTACTTC
CSAQSVGAEQYF